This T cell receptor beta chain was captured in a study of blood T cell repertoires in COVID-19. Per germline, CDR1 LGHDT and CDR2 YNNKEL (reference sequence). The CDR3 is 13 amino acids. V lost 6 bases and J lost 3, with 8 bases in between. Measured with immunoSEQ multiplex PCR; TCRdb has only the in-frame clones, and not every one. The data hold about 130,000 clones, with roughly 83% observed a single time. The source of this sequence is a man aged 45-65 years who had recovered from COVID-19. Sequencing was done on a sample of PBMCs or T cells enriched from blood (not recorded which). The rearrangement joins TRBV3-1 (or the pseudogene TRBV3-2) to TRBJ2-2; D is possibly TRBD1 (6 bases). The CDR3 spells CASSTGYTGELFF. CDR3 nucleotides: TGTGCCAGCAGTACAGGGTACACCGGGGAGCTGTTTTTT.